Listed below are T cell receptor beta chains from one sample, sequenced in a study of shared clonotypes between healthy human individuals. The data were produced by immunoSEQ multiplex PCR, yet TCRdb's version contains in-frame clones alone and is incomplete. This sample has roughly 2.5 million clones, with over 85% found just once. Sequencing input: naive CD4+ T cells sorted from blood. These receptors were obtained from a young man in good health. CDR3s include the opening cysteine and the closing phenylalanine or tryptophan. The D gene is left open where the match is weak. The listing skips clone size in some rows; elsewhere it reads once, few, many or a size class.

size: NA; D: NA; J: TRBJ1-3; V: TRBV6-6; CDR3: CASSYPTGSIYF; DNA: TGTGCCAGCAGTTACCCCACAGGTTCCATATATTTT
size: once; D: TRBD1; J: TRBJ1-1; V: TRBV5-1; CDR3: CASSPQGQGNTEAFF; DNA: TGCGCCAGCAGCCCCCAAGGACAGGGGAACACTGAAGCTTTCTTT
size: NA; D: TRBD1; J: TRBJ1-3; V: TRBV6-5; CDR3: CASSYDREGNTIYF; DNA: TGTGCCAGCAGTTACGACAGGGAAGGAAACACCATATATTTT
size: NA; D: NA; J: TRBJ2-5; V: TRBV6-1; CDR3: CASSEAGVDHAYQETQYF; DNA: TGTGCCAGCAGTGAAGCGGGGGTGGACCACGCGTACCAAGAGACCCAGTACTTC
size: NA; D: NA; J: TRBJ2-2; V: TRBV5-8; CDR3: CASSPTGTPNTGELFF; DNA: TGTGCCAGCAGCCCGACCGGGACACCAAACACCGGGGAGCTGTTTTTT
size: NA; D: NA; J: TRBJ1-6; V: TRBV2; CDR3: CASSPTGNYNSPLHF; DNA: TGTGCCAGCAGTCCCACAGGGAACTATAATTCACCCCTCCACTTT
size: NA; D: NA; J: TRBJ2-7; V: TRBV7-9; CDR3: CASSSGQPPYEQYF; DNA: TGTGCCAGCAGTTCAGGACAGCCTCCCTACGAGCAGTACTTC
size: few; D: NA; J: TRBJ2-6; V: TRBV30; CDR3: CAWSVGGSGANVLTF; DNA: TGTGCCTGGAGCGTTGGTGGGTCTGGGGCCAACGTCCTGACTTTC
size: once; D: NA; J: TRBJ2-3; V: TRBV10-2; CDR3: CASGTSLPDTQYF; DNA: TGCGCCAGCGGTACTAGTTTACCGGATACGCAGTATTTT
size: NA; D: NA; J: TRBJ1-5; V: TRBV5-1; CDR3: CASSLGESNQPQHF; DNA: TGCGCCAGCAGCTTGGGAGAATCAAATCAGCCCCAGCATTTT
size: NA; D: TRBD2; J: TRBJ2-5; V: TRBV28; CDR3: CASSLRVGGAPETQYF; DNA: TGTGCCAGCAGTTTAAGGGTCGGGGGGGCCCCAGAGACCCAGTACTTC
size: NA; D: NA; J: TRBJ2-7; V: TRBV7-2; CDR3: CASSLAAGNHEQYF; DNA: TGTGCCAGCAGCTTAGCGGCGGGAAACCACGAGCAGTACTTC
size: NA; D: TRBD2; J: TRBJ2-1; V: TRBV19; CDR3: CASSIDLAGGSSYNEQFF; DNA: TGTGCCAGTAGTATAGACCTAGCGGGGGGAAGCTCCTACAATGAGCAGTTCTTC
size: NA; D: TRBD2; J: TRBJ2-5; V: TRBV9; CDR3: CASSPQTSGRETQYF; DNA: TGTGCCAGCAGCCCACAGACTAGCGGGAGGGAGACCCAGTACTTC
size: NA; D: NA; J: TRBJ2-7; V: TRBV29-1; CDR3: CSVEDRGPEQYF; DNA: TGCAGCGTTGAAGACAGGGGACCCGAGCAGTACTTC
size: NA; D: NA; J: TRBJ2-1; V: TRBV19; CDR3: CASSIRDSEGNEQFF; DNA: TGTGCCAGTAGTATTCGTGATAGCGAGGGCAATGAGCAGTTCTTC
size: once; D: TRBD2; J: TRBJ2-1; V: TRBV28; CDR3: CASSPYGTSGGVSSYNEQFF; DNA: TGTGCCAGCAGTCCCTACGGGACTAGCGGGGGGGTAAGCTCCTACAATGAGCAGTTCTTC
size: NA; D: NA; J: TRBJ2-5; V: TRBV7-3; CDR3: CASSPTGLDQETQYF; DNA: TGTGCCAGCAGCCCCACCGGACTCGACCAAGAGACCCAGTACTTC
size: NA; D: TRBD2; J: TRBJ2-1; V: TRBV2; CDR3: CASRRLAGYNEQFF; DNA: TGTGCCAGCAGAAGACTAGCGGGATACAATGAGCAGTTCTTC
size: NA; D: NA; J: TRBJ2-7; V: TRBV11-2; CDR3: CASSLLWTVAKVF; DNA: TGTGCCAGCAGCTTACTGTGGACAGTTGCTAAAGTCTTC
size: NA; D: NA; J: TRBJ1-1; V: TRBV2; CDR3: CASSKEDSFNTEAFF; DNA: TGTGCCAGCAGTAAAGAGGACAGTTTTAACACTGAAGCTTTCTTT
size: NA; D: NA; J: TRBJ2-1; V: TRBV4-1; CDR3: CASSLGPTYNEQFF; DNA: TGCGCCAGCAGCCTGGGTCCAACCTACAATGAGCAGTTCTTC
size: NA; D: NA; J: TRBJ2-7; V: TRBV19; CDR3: CASSQVKSSYEQYF; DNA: TGTGCCAGTAGTCAGGTGAAGAGCTCCTACGAGCAGTACTTC
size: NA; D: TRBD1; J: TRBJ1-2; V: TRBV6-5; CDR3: CASIPGQGAGGYTF; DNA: TGTGCCAGCATCCCGGGACAGGGGGCTGGGGGCTACACCTTC
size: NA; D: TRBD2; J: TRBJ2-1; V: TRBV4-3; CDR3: CASSQEGGGSYNEQFF; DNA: TGCGCCAGCAGCCAAGAGGGGGGAGGGAGCTACAATGAGCAGTTCTTC
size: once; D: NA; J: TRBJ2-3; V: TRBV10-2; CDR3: CASSAGFTDTQYF; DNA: TGCGCCAGCAGTGCGGGTTTCACAGATACGCAGTATTTT
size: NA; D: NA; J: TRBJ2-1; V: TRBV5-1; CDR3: CASSSSASYNEQFF; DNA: TGCGCCAGCAGCTCTAGCGCATCCTACAATGAGCAGTTCTTC
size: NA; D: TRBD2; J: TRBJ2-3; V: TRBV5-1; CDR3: CASSRGLAGVVDTQYF; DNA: TGCGCCAGCAGCCGGGGACTAGCGGGAGTTGTGGATACGCAGTATTTT
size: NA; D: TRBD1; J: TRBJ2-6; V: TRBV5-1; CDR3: CASSFRQGVSSGANVLTF; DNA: TGCGCCAGCAGCTTCCGACAGGGGGTCTCCTCTGGGGCCAACGTCCTGACTTTC
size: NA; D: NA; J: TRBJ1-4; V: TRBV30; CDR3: CALHRAAANEKLFF; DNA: TGTGCCTTACACAGGGCGGCAGCTAATGAAAAACTGTTTTTT
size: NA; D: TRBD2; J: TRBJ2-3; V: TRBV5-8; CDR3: CASSPNPRRGGRTDTQYF; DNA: TGTGCCAGCAGCCCAAACCCAAGGCGGGGGGGCCGGACAGATACGCAGTATTTT
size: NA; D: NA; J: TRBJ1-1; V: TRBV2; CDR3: CASSPRVGPMNTEAFF; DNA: TGTGCCAGCAGTCCCCGCGTGGGCCCCATGAACACTGAAGCTTTCTTT
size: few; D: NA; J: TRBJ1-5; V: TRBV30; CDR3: CAWNTRGQPQHF; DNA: TGTGCCTGGAACACGAGGGGCCAGCCCCAGCATTTT
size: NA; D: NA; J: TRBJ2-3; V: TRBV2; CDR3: CASSEVGFGADTQYF; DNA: TGTGCCAGCAGTGAGGTCGGGTTTGGCGCAGATACGCAGTATTTT
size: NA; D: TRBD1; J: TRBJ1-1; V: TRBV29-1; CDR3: CSVESLVHLDRDNVNTEAFF; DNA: TGCAGCGTTGAATCCTTGGTGCATCTGGACAGGGATAATGTGAACACTGAAGCTTTCTTT
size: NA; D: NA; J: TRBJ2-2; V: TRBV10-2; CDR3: CASSEGVTLFF; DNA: TGCGCCAGCAGTGAAGGGGTTACGCTGTTTTTT
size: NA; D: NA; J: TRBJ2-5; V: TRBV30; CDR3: CAWSPTLETQYF; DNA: TGTGCCTGGAGCCCAACCCTGGAGACCCAGTACTTC
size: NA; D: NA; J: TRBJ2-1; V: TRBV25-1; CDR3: CASSEPDIERSQYNEQFF; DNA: TGTGCCAGCAGTGAACCGGATATAGAGAGATCCCAGTACAATGAGCAGTTCTTC
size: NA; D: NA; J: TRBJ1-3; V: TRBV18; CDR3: CASSPGSTFITGNTIYF; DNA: TGTGCCAGCTCACCAGGGTCGACATTTATCACTGGAAACACCATATATTTT
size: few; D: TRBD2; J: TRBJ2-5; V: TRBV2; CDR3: CASRVAGAETQYF; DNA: TGTGCCAGCAGGGTAGCGGGAGCAGAGACCCAGTACTTC
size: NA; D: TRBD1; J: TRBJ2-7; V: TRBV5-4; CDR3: CASSLEGAADEQYF; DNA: TGTGCCAGCAGCTTGGAGGGGGCGGCGGACGAGCAGTACTTC
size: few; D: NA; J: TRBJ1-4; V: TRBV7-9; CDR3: CASSSDLATNEKLFF; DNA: TGTGCCAGCAGTTCGGACCTTGCAACTAATGAAAAACTGTTTTTT
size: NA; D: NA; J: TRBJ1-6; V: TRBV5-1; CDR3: CASSRDTIDSPLHF; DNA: TGCGCCAGCAGCCGGGACACGATTGATTCACCCCTCCACTTT
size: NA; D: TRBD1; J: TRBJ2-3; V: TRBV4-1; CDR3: CASSPWGRGGGDTQYF; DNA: TGCGCCAGCAGCCCCTGGGGTAGAGGGGGCGGGGATACGCAGTATTTT
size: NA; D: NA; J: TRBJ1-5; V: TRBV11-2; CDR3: CASSKGHYSNQPQHF; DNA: TGTGCCAGCAGCAAGGGCCATTATAGCAATCAGCCCCAGCATTTT
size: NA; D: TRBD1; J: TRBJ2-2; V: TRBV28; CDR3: CASSSPGGGTGELFF; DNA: TGTGCCAGCAGTTCTCCAGGGGGCGGGACCGGGGAGCTGTTTTTT
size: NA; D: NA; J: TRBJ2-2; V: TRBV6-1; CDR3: CASRRLGTGELFF; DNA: TGTGCCAGCAGGAGACTAGGAACCGGGGAGCTGTTTTTT
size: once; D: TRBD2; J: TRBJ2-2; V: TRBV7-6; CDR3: CASSSQASGTSGELFF; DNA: TGTGCCAGCAGTTCTCAGGCTAGCGGAACATCCGGGGAGCTGTTTTTT